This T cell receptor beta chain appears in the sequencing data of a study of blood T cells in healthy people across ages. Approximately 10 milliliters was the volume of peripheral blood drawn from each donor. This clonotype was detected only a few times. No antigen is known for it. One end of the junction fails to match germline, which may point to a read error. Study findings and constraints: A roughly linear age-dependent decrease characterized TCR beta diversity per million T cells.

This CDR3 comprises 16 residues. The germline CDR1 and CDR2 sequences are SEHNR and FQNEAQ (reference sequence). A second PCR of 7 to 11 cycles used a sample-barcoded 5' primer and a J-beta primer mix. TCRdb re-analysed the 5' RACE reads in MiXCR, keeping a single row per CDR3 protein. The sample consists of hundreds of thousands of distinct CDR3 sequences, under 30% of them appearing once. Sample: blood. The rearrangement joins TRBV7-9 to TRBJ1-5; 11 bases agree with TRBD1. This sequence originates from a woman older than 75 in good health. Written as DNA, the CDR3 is TGCGCCAGCAGCGGACAGGGGGCGCGAAGCAATCAGCCCCAGCATTTT. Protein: CASSGQGARSNQPQHF. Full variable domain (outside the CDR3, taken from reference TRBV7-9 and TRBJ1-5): DTGVSQNPRHKITKRGQNVTFRCDPISEHNRLYWYRQTLGQGPEFLTYFQNEAQLEKSRLLSDRFSAERPKGSFSTLEIQRTEQGDSAMYLCASSGQGARSNQPQHFGDGTRLSIL.